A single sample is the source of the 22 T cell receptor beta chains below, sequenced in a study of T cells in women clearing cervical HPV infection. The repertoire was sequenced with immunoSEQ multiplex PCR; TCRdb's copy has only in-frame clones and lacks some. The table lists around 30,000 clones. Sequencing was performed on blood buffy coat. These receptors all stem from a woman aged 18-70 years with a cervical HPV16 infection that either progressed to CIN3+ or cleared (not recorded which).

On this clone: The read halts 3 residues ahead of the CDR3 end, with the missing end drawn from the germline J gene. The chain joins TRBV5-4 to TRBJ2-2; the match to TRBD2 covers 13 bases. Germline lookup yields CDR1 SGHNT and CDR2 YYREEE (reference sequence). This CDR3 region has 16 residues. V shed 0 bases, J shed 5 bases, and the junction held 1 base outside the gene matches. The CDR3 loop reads CASSLAGLAGTGELFF. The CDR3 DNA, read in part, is TGTGCCAGCAGCTTGGCGGGACTAGCGGGGACCGGGGAG.

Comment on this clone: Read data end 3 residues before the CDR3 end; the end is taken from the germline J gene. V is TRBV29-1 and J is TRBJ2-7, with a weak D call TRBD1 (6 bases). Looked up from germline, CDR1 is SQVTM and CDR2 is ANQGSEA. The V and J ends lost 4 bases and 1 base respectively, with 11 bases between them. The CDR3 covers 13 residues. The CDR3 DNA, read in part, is TGCAGCGTTGCCCAGGGGCTATCCTACGAG. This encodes CSVAQGLSYE. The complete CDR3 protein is CSVAQGLSYEQYF.

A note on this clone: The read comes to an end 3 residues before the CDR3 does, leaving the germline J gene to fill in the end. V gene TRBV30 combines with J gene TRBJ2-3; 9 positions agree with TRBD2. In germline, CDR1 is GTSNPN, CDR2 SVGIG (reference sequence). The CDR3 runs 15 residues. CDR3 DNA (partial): TGTGCCTGGTCCCCCGGGTCTAGCGGGGTTGAGACG. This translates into CAWSPGSSGVET. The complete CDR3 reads CAWSPGSSGVETQYF.

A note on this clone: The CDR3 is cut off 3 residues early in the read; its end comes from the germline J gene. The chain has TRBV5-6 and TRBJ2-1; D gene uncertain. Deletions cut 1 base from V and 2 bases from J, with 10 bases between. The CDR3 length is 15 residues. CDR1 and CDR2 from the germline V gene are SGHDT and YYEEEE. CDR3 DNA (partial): TGTGCCAGCAGCTTGAGGGTAGTTCCCTACAATGAG. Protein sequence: CASSLRVVPYNE. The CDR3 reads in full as CASSLRVVPYNEQFF.

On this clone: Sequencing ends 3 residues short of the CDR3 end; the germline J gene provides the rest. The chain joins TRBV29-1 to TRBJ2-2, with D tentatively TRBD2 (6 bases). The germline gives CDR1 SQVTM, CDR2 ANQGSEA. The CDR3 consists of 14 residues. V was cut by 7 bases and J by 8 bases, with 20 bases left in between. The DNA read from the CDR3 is TGCAGCGGGGGGGATAGGACCCCTGGAGGGGAG. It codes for CSGGDRTPGGE. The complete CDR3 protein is CSGGDRTPGGELFF.

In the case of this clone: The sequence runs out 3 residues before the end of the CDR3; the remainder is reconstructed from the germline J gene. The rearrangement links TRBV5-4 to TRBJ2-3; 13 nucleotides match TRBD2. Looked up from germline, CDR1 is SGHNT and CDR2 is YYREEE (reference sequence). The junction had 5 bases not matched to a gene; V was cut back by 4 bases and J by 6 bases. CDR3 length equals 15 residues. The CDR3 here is CASSRTSGGWDTQYF. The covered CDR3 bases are TGTGCCAGCAGCAGGACTAGCGGGGGTTGGGATACG.

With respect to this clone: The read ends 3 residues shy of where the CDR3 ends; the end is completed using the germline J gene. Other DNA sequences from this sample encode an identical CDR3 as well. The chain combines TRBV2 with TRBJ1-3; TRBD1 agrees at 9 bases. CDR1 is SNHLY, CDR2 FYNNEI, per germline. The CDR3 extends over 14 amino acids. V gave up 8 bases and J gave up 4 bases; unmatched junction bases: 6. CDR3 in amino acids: CASGTGSAGNTIYF. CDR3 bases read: TGTGCCAGCGGGACAGGGTCTGCCGGAAACACC.

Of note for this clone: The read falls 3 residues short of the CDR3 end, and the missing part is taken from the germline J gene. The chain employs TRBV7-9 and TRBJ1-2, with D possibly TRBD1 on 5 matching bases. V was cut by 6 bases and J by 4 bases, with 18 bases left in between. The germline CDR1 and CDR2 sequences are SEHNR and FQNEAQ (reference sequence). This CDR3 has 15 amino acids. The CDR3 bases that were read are TGTGCCAGCAGTCTAGCGGGAGGGGAGGCCTATGGC. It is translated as CASSLAGGEAYG. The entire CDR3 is CASSLAGGEAYGYTF. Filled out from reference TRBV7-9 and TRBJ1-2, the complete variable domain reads DTGVSQNPRHKITKRGQNVTFRCDPISEHNRLYWYRQTLGQGPEFLTYFQNEAQLEKSRLLSDRFSAERPKGSFSTLEIQRTEQGDSAMYLCASSLAGGEAYGYTFGSGTRLTVV.

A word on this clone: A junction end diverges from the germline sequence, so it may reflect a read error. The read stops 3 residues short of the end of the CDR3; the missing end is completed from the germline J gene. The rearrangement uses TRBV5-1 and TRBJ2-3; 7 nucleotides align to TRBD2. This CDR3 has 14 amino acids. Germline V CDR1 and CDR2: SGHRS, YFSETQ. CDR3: CASSLAGGSETQYF. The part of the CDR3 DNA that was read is TGCGCCAGCAGCTTGGCCGGGGGGTCAGAGACG.

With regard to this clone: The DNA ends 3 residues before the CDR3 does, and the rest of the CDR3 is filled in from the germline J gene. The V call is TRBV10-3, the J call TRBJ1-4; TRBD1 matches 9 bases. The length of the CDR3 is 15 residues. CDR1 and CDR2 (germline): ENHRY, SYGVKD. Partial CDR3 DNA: TGTGCCATCAGGAGACAGGGGGAGTATAATTCACCA. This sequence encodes CAIRRQGEYNSP. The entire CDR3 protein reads CAIRRQGEYNSPLFF.

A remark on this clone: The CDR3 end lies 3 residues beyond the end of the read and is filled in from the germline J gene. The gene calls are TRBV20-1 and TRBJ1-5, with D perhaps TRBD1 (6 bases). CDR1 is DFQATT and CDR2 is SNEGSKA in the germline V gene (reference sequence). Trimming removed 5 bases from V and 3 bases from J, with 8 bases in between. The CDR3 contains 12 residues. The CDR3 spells CSARDINQPQHF. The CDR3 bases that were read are TGCAGTGCTCGGGACATCAATCAGCCC.

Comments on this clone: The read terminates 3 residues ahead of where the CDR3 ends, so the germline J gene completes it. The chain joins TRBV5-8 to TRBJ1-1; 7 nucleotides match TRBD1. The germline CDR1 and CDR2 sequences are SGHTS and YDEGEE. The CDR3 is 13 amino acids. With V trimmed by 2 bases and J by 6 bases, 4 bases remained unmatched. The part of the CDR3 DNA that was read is TGTGCCAGCAGCTTTGGCAGGGGGGCTGAA. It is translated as CASSFGRGAE. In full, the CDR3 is CASSFGRGAEAFF.

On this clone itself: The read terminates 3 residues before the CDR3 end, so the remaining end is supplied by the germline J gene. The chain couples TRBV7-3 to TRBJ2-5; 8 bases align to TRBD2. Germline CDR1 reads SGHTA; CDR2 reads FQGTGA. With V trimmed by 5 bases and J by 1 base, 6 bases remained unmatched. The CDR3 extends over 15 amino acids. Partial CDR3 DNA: TGTGCCAGCAGCCGCAGCGGGGGACTCCAAGAGACC. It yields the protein CASSRSGGLQET. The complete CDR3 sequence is CASSRSGGLQETQYF.

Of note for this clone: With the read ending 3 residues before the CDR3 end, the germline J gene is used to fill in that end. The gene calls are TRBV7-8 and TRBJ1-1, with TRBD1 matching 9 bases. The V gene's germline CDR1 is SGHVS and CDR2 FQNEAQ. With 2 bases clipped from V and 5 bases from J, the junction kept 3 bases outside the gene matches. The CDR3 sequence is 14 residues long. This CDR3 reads CASSLPTGGTEAFF. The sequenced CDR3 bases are TGTGCCAGCAGCTTACCGACAGGGGGAACTGAA. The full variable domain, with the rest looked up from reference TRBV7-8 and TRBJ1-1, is GAGVSQSPRYKVAKRGQDVALRCDPISGHVSLFWYQQALGQGPEFLTYFQNEAQLDKSGLPSDRFFAERPEGSVSTLKIQRTQQEDSAVYLCASSLPTGGTEAFFGQGTRLTVV.

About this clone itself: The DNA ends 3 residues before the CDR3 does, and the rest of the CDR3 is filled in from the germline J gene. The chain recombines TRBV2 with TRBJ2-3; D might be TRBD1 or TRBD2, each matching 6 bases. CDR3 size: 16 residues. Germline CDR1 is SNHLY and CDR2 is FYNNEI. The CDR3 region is CASSERDNYSNQPQYF. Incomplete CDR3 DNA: TGTGCCAGCAGTGAGCGGGACAATTATAGCAATCAGCCG. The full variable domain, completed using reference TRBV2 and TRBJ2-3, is EPEVTQTPSHQVTQMGQEVILRCVPISNHLYFYWYRQILGQKVEFLVSFYNNEISEKSEIFDDQFSVERPDGSNFTLKIRSTKLEDSAMYFCASSERDNYSNQPQYFGPGTRLTVL.

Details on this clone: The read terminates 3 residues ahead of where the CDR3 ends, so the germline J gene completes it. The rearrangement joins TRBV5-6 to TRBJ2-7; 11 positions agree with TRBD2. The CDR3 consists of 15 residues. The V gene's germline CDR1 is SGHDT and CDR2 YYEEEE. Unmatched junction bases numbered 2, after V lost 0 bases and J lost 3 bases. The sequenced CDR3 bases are TGTGCCAGCAGCTTGGGACTAGCGGGGCGCTACGAG. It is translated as CASSLGLAGRYE. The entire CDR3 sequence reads CASSLGLAGRYEQYF.

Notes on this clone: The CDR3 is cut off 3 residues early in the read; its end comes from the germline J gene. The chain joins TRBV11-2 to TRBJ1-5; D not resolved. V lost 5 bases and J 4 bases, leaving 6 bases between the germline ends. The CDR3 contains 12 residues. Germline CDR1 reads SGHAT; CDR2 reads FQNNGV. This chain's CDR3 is CASSEGNQPQHF. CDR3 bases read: TGTGCCAGCAGCGAAGGGAATCAGCCC. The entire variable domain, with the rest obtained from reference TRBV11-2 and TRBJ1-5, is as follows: EAGVAQSPRYKIIEKRQSVAFWCNPISGHATLYWYQQILGQGPKLLIQFQNNGVVDDSQLPKDRFSAERLKGVDSTLKIQPAKLEDSAVYLCASSEGNQPQHFGDGTRLSIL.

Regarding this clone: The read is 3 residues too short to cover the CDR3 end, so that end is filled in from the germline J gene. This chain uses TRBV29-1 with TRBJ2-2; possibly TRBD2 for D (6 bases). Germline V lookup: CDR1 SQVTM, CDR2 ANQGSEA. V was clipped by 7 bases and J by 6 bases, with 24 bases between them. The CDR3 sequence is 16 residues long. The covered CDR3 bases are TGCAGCGCCCTTACCCCGGGGGTGGGGGTGGCCGGGGAG. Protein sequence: CSALTPGVGVAGE. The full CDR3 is CSALTPGVGVAGELFF.

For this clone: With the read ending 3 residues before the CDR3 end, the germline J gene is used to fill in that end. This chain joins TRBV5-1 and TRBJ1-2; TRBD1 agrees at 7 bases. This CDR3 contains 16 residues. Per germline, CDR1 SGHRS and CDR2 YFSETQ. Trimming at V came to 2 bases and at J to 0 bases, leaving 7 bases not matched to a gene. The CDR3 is CASSLNTGASNYGYTF. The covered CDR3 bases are TGCGCCAGCAGCTTAAACACAGGGGCGTCTAACTATGGC. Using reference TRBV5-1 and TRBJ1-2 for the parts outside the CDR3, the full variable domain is KAGVTQTPRYLIKTRGQQVTLSCSPISGHRSVSWYQQTPGQGLQFLFEYFSETQRNKGNFPGRFSGRQFSNSRSEMNVSTLELGDSALYLCASSLNTGASNYGYTFGSGTRLTVV.

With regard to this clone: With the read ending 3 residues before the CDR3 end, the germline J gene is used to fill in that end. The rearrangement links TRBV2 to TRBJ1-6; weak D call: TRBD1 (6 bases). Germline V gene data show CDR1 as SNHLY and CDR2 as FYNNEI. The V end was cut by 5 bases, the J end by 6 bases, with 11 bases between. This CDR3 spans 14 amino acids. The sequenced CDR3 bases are TGTGCCAGCAGTAGAGGGGGGGCTAATTCACCC. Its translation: CASSRGGANSP. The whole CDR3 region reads CASSRGGANSPLHF.

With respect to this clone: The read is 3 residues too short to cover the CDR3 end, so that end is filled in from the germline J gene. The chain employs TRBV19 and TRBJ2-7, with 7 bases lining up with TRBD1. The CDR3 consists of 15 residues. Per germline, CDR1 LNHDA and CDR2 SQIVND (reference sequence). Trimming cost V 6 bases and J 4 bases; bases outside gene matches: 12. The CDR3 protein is CASSPRGTDFYEQYF. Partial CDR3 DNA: TGTGCCAGTAGCCCCCGAGGGACAGATTTTTACGAG.

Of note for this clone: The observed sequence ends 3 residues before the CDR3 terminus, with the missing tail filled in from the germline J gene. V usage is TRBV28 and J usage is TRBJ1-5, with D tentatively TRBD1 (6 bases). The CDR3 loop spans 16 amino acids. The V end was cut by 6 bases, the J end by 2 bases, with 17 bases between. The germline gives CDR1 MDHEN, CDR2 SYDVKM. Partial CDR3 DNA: TGTGCCAGCAGCCTCGCCGGCAGGGGCCGCAATCAGCCC. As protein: CASSLAGRGRNQP. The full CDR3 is CASSLAGRGRNQPQHF.